The 11 T cell receptor beta chains in this list originate from one sample, sequenced in a study of cytomegalovirus exposure and HLA in healthy donors (dated by TCRdb to about 2017). The method was the immunoSEQ multiplex PCR assay. TCRdb mirrors the immuneACCESS table, restricted to in-frame sequences. Some clones are absent from its copies; in checked studies, under half trace to an unresolved V gene, and the reason for the others is unknown. Recorded for this sample are 180,000 or so clones; more than 75% of them occurred a single time. The ten largest clonotypes hold less than 3% of the sample. Input material: PBMCs. Every receptor here comes from a man aged 18 to 30 in good health and CMV-seropositive.

The rearrangement uses TRBV11-2 and TRBJ2-2; D gene ambiguous. The V gene lost 1 base and the J gene lost 0 bases, with 6 bases spanning the gap. This CDR3 comprises 15 residues. The germline CDR1 and CDR2 sequences are SGHAT and FQNNGV. CDR3: CASSLGASNTGELFF. The CDR3 nucleotides read TGTGCCAGCAGCTTAGGGGCCTCGAACACCGGGGAGCTGTTTTTT.

The chain uses TRBV14 and TRBJ2-7; TRBD1 aligns across 7 bases. Unmatched junction bases numbered 3, after V lost 4 bases and J lost 3 bases. This CDR3 region has 13 residues. Germline CDR1 reads SGHDN; CDR2 reads FVKESK. In nucleotides, the CDR3 is TGTGCCAGCAGCCCGTACAGGGGCTACGAGCAGTACTTC. Its protein product is CASSPYRGYEQYF. Full variable domain (remainder filled in from reference TRBV14 and TRBJ2-7): EAGVTQFPSHSVIEKGQTVTLRCDPISGHDNLYWYRRVMGKEIKFLLHFVKESKQDESGMPNNRFLAERTGGTYSTLKVQPAELEDSGVYFCASSPYRGYEQYFGPGTRLTVT.

The chain recombines TRBV6-1 with TRBJ1-6, with a possible D match to TRBD1 (6 bases). This CDR3 is 13 amino acids long. Germline CDR1 reads MNHNS; CDR2 reads SASEGT. Trimming pared 2 bases from V and 12 bases from J, leaving 11 bases between. CDR3 bases: TGTGCCAGCAGTGAAAGCAGGGGCTTACCCCTCCACTTT. It is translated as CASSESRGLPLHF.

The chain combines TRBV30 with TRBJ1-6; 7 nucleotides align to TRBD1. The V and J ends lost 2 bases and 0 bases, in that order; junction bases with no gene match: 4. The CDR3 has 16 amino acids. The germline V gene has CDR1 GTSNPN and CDR2 SVGIG (reference sequence). CDR3 residues: CAWSRQGSSYNSPLHF. The CDR3 DNA reads TGTGCCTGGAGTCGACAGGGCAGCTCCTATAATTCACCCCTCCACTTT. Drawing the rest from reference TRBV30 and TRBJ1-6, the complete variable domain is SQTIHQWPATLVQPVGSPLSLECTVEGTSNPNLYWYRQAAGRGLQLLFYSVGIGQISSEVPQNLSASRPQDRQFILSSKKLLLSDSGFYLCAWSRQGSSYNSPLHFGNGTRLTVT.

The CDR3 DNA reads as TGTGCCAGCAGCCGGGGACAGTATAATGAAAAACTGTTTTTT. As protein: CASSRGQYNEKLFF. The chain recombines TRBV7-2 with TRBJ1-4; 7 bases match TRBD1. From germline, CDR1 is SGHTA and CDR2 FQGNSA. V shed 5 bases, J shed 4 bases, and the junction held 4 bases outside the gene matches. The CDR3 is made up of 14 amino acids.

The chain combines TRBV9 with TRBJ2-2, with 8 bases identical to TRBD1. Per germline, CDR1 SGDLS and CDR2 YYNGEE. This CDR3 has 16 residues. J gave up 0 bases and V 0 bases, and 1 base lay outside the gene matches. The CDR3 DNA is TGTGCCAGCAGCGTAGAGGGACAGGCGAACACCGGGGAGCTGTTTTTT. Translation gives CASSVEGQANTGELFF.

This clone was seen only once. The J gene is TRBJ2-1, the V gene TRBV11-2; D is uncertain. V lost 3 bases and J lost 0, with 12 bases in between. CDR1 SGHAT and CDR2 FQNNGV come from the germline V gene. There are 16 residues in the CDR3. The CDR3 DNA is TGTGCCAGCAGCTTCTTAGGAGATTTCTCCTACAATGAGCAGTTCTTC. It codes for CASSFLGDFSYNEQFF.

This chain joins TRBV7-6 and TRBJ2-3, with TRBD1 identical over 8 bases. Looked up from germline, CDR1 is SGHVS and CDR2 is FNYEAQ. V was clipped by 1 base and J by 3 bases; unmatched bases: 3. The CDR3 is made up of 15 amino acids. CDR3 in DNA: TGTGCCAGCAGCTTAGACAGGGGGTTGACAGATACGCAGTATTTT. Translated: CASSLDRGLTDTQYF.

V gene TRBV7-2 combines with J gene TRBJ2-5; D might be TRBD1 (6 bases). Per germline, CDR1 SGHTA and CDR2 FQGNSA. Trimming took 5 bases from V and 5 from J, leaving 12 bases between them. This CDR3 is 13 amino acids long. CDR3 sequence: CASSPTDRETQYF. In DNA form, the CDR3 reads TGTGCCAGCAGCCCCACCGACAGGGAGACCCAGTACTTC.

The V gene is TRBV11-2, the J gene TRBJ1-4, with 7 bases that match TRBD1. Trimming at V came to 3 bases and at J to 9 bases, leaving 16 bases not matched to a gene. The CDR3 totals 17 residues. Germline V gives CDR1 SGHAT, CDR2 FQNNGV. The CDR3 loop is CASSLVGGANAGQKLFF. The CDR3 DNA reads TGTGCCAGCAGCTTGGTAGGGGGCGCGAATGCGGGCCAAAAACTGTTTTTT.

V gene TRBV9 combines with J gene TRBJ2-2; tentatively, D is TRBD1 (6 bases). Germline V CDR1 and CDR2: SGDLS, YYNGEE. The CDR3 runs 15 residues. Trimming took 4 bases from V and 4 from J, leaving 14 bases between them. The CDR3 loop is CASSSQRGGTGELFF. As DNA, the CDR3 is TGTGCCAGCAGCTCCCAAAGAGGGGGCACCGGGGAGCTGTTTTTT.